The 19 T cell receptor beta chains listed next were all sequenced from one sample in a study of T cell clonotyping in hematopoietic cell transplantation. Assay used: immunoSEQ multiplex PCR; TCRdb lists only in-frame clones, some missing. The table shows 16,000 or so clones, with just over 90% occurring only once. Sample time point: recipient sample about 28 days before transplant, after cytoreduction. This specimen consisted of peripheral blood mononuclear cells, obtained before stem cell transplant. These receptors came from a man between 18 and 35 years old with biphenotypic leukemia. Some clones in this sample may be carry-over from other donors' samples.

This chain links TRBV30 with TRBJ1-4; no definite D call. From germline, CDR1 is GTSNPN and CDR2 SVGIG (reference sequence). Trimming removed 2 bases from V and 11 bases from J, with 15 bases in between. This CDR3 comprises 13 residues. The CDR3 DNA follows: TGTGCCTGGAGTTCCCAGGAGGGTGAGAAACTGTTTTTT. It is translated as CAWSSQEGEKLFF. The full variable domain, in which reference TRBV30 and TRBJ1-4 provide the parts outside the CDR3, is SQTIHQWPATLVQPVGSPLSLECTVEGTSNPNLYWYRQAAGRGLQLLFYSVGIGQISSEVPQNLSASRPQDRQFILSSKKLLLSDSGFYLCAWSSQEGEKLFFGSGTQLSVL.

This clone was observed once. This chain's CDR3 is CASSSHGATEAFF. The CDR3 nucleotides read TGTGCCAGCAGTTCCCACGGGGCGACTGAAGCTTTCTTT. The chain links TRBV28 to TRBJ1-1, with TRBD1 as a possible D gene (5 bases). The V end lost 4 bases, the J end lost 5 bases, and 11 bases lay between the germline ends. Germline CDR1 reads MDHEN; CDR2 reads SYDVKM. The CDR3 extends over 13 amino acids.

DNA for the CDR3: TGTGCCAGCAGCGTAGGTCTGCCCACAGATACGCAGTATTTT. This gives the protein CASSVGLPTDTQYF. The chain carries TRBV9 and TRBJ2-3; D is ambiguous. This CDR3 has 14 residues. The germline CDR1 and CDR2 sequences are SGDLS and YYNGEE. V was shortened by 0 bases and J by 2 bases, with 7 bases between the two germline ends.

The chain has TRBV30 and TRBJ2-5; a possible D gene is TRBD2 (5 bases). V lost 0 bases and J lost 4, with 15 bases in between. CDR1 is GTSNPN, CDR2 SVGIG, per germline (reference sequence). This CDR3 contains 15 residues. DNA of the CDR3: TGTGCCTGGAGTGTATGGCGGGCCAGGAGAGAGACCCAGTACTTC. It translates to CAWSVWRARRETQYF.

The chain carries TRBV25-1 and TRBJ2-5; a weak D match, TRBD2 (6 bases). The V end was cut by 2 bases, the J end by 5 bases, with 21 bases between. This CDR3 is built from 17 residues. Germline assignment: CDR1 MGHDK and CDR2 SYGVNS. CDR3 nucleotides: TGTGCCAGCAGTGAAGAGTTTGGGACGCGGGGCTCTGAGACCCAGTACTTC. This gives the protein CASSEEFGTRGSETQYF.

This chain connects TRBV30 to TRBJ2-1; D is unclear. The V and J ends lost 2 bases and 9 bases respectively, with 5 bases between them. CDR3 size: 10 residues. The germline V gene has CDR1 GTSNPN and CDR2 SVGIG (reference sequence). CDR3 region: CAWSIREQFF. As DNA, the CDR3 is TGTGCCTGGAGTATTCGTGAGCAGTTCTTC.

The rearrangement joins TRBV5-6 to TRBJ2-7, with D unclear. In germline, CDR1 is SGHDT, CDR2 YYEEEE. Deletions cut 4 bases from V and 5 bases from J, with 13 bases between. There are 13 residues in the CDR3. The CDR3 DNA reads TGTGCCAGCAGCCCCTCTTTAAAGAACGAGCAGTACTTC. Translating it yields CASSPSLKNEQYF.

V and J are TRBV28 and TRBJ1-5; D might be TRBD1 (5 bases). The ends were cut back, 6 bases at V and 4 bases at J, with 16 bases in the middle. Germline V gene data show CDR1 as MDHEN and CDR2 as SYDVKM. CDR3 length equals 15 residues. The CDR3 sequence: CASSIGGAGNQPQHF. In DNA, the CDR3 is TGTGCCAGCAGCATAGGTGGGGCAGGGAATCAGCCCCAGCATTTT.

V usage is TRBV2 and J usage is TRBJ1-2; D remains ambiguous. The CDR3 spans 12 residues. V lost 4 bases to trimming and J lost 7 bases, with 10 bases between them. The germline V gene has CDR1 SNHLY and CDR2 FYNNEI. CDR3 coding DNA: TGTGCCAGCAGTGTCGGTGTAGGTGGCTACACCTTC. The encoded protein is CASSVGVGGYTF.

This sequence joins TRBV11-1 and TRBJ2-5; D may match TRBD1 or TRBD2 (5 bases each). Germline V gene lookup returns CDR1 SGHAT and CDR2 FQDESV (reference sequence). This CDR3 is 17 amino acids long. V was cut by 4 bases and J by 5 bases, with 23 bases left in between. This CDR3 is CASSSAVRGVGSETQYF. In nucleotides, the CDR3 is TGTGCCAGCAGCTCGGCGGTTCGGGGCGTTGGTTCGGAGACCCAGTACTTC.

The chain employs TRBV5-6 and TRBJ2-2; D remains unclear. Trimming pared 2 bases from V and 4 bases from J, leaving 9 bases between. Looked up from germline, CDR1 is SGHDT and CDR2 is YYEEEE. The CDR3 runs 14 residues. For the CDR3, the DNA is TGTGCCAGCAGCTTCGGCAGAAGCACCGGGGAGCTGTTTTTT. As protein: CASSFGRSTGELFF.

The chain couples TRBV30 to TRBJ2-5, with 8 bases identical to TRBD2. CDR1 and CDR2 (germline): GTSNPN, SVGIG (reference sequence). V shed 4 bases and J 5 bases; nucleotides not matched to a gene: 3. The CDR3 is made up of 12 amino acids. The DNA of the CDR3 is TGTGCCTGGATGTCGGGAGGGGAGACCCAGTACTTC. This encodes CAWMSGGETQYF.

The chain employs TRBV5-1 and TRBJ2-3, with 7 bases identical to TRBD1. This CDR3 is 16 amino acids long. Germline CDR1 reads SGHRS; CDR2 reads YFSETQ. Trimming took 3 bases from V and 3 from J; bases not matched to a gene: 10. In nucleotides, the CDR3 is TGCGCCAGCAGCTCGGGACAGCCGTTATATACAGATACGCAGTATTTT. It is translated as CASSSGQPLYTDTQYF. Supplemented by reference TRBV5-1 and TRBJ2-3, the full variable domain reads KAGVTQTPRYLIKTRGQQVTLSCSPISGHRSVSWYQQTPGQGLQFLFEYFSETQRNKGNFPGRFSGRQFSNSRSEMNVSTLELGDSALYLCASSSGQPLYTDTQYFGPGTRLTVL.

The chain couples TRBV28 to TRBJ2-7; 9 positions match TRBD1. CDR3 size: 15 residues. V lost 4 bases, J lost 5 bases, and 9 bases stayed unmatched. CDR1 MDHEN and CDR2 SYDVKM come from the germline V gene. The CDR3 coding sequence is TGTGCCAGCAGTTCCACCGGGACAGGGAGTCACGAGCAGTACTTC. Its translation: CASSSTGTGSHEQYF.

In this sample, this clone turned up a few times. The gene calls are TRBV2 and TRBJ1-5; possible D gene TRBD1, 5 bases. The CDR3 extends over 14 amino acids. The V and J ends lost 3 bases and 5 bases respectively, with 11 bases between them. The germline gives CDR1 SNHLY, CDR2 FYNNEI. In DNA, the CDR3 is TGTGCCAGCAGTGACAGGACACCCGATCAGCCCCAGCATTTT. Protein sequence: CASSDRTPDQPQHF. The full variable domain, with the rest looked up from reference TRBV2 and TRBJ1-5, is EPEVTQTPSHQVTQMGQEVILRCVPISNHLYFYWYRQILGQKVEFLVSFYNNEISEKSEIFDDQFSVERPDGSNFTLKIRSTKLEDSAMYFCASSDRTPDQPQHFGDGTRLSIL.

The chain joins TRBV29-1 to TRBJ2-1; 8 nucleotides align to TRBD2. Germline V CDR1 and CDR2: SQVTM, ANQGSEA. V lost 7 bases and J lost 10; bases outside the gene matches: 12. The CDR3 has 13 amino acids. The CDR3: CSADGTRGREQFF. DNA for the CDR3: TGCAGCGCGGACGGGACTAGGGGGAGGGAGCAGTTCTTC.

The CDR3 nucleotides read TGCGCCAGCAGCCAAGATTTCCGGGGGGGGCCCTTTAACACTGAAGCTTTCTTT. It encodes CASSQDFRGGPFNTEAFF. This sequence joins TRBV4-1 and TRBJ1-1, with D possibly TRBD1 on 6 matching bases. Trimming took off 0 bases at V and 2 bases at J, with 19 bases between the two ends. CDR1 and CDR2 from the germline V gene are MGHRA and YSYEKL. The CDR3 spans 18 residues.

The chain carries TRBV19 and TRBJ2-2, with 8 bases matching TRBD1. V gave up 2 bases and J gave up 3 bases; unmatched junction bases: 5. The CDR3 has 16 residues. Looked up from germline, CDR1 is LNHDA and CDR2 is SQIVND (reference sequence). The CDR3 region has the DNA TGTGCCAGTAGTATAATCGCAGGGGGCGACACCGGGGAGCTGTTTTTT. Its translation: CASSIIAGGDTGELFF.

V is TRBV7-2 and J is TRBJ2-3, with D maybe TRBD1 (6 bases). Trimming removed 5 bases at V and 2 bases at J, with 11 bases between. The CDR3 has 14 residues. Germline CDR1 reads SGHTA; CDR2 reads FQGNSA. The CDR3 nucleotides read TGTGCCAGCAGCCTTGGACAGCACACAGATACGCAGTATTTT. As protein: CASSLGQHTDTQYF. The variable domain in full, completed from reference TRBV7-2 and TRBJ2-3, reads GAGVSQSPSNKVTEKGKDVELRCDPISGHTALYWYRQSLGQGLEFLIYFQGNSAPDKSGLPSDRFSAERTGGSVSTLTIQRTQQEDSAVYLCASSLGQHTDTQYFGPGTRLTVL.